What follows describes a single TCR beta chain. Its antigen remains unidentified. As for treatment: some 20 received Ad26.COV2.S at low or high dose, single or two shots; roughly 5 received placebo; per-sample allocation not given. Repertoires come from day 63 after the first vaccine or placebo injection. Built on an Ad26 vector, the vaccine expressed Wuhan-strain SARS-CoV-2 spike. Repertoires were generated with immunoSEQ multiplex PCR, while TCRdb's copy carries only in-frame clones and drops some. The table shows roughly 680,000 clones, with approximately 88% occurring only once. The data belong to a study of Ad26.COV2.S vaccination and SARS-CoV-2 variants. In the study overall: Recipients of Ad26.COV2.S got it intramuscularly, once or twice 56 days apart.

Broader study findings: There was a possibility that the TCR breadth and depth analyses underestimated total T cell responses. Measurement of non-spike TCR breadth gave similar results in vaccine and placebo recipients.

The receptor was isolated from a person between 18 and 65 years old who received the Ad26.COV2.S COVID-19 vaccine or a placebo. This specimen consisted of peripheral blood, obtained in a trial of Ad26.COV2.S vaccine versus placebo.

Here the CDR3 DNA reads TGTGCCAGCTCACCACGGGCAGGGTTGGGACTAGCGAAAAACAATGAGCAGTTCTTC. Its translation: CASSPRAGLGLAKNNEQFF. The V call is TRBV18, the J call TRBJ2-1; TRBD2 matches 10 bases. J gave up 5 bases and V 1 base, and 14 bases lay outside the gene matches. This CDR3 spans 19 amino acids. Germline values: CDR1 KGHSH, CDR2 LQKENI.